The present T cell receptor (beta chain) was sequenced within a study of cytomegalovirus exposure and HLA in healthy donors (TCRdb year 2017). Notes on the research overall: In an earlier analysis of approximately 500 of the donors, 276 Gb of sequence data and roughly 100 million unique TCR beta sequences from 150 million to 200 million T cells were reported. A later genetic analysis took genome-wide SNP genotypes for about 65% of the 666 donors and used that subset as a discovery cohort. Among the roughly 400 genotyped donors, around 81% belonged to the genetic ancestry cluster associated with self-reported Caucasian donors. HLA typing covered class I and class II loci at four-digit resolution. Typing coverage varied by locus: roughly 629-640 donors for A, B, C, DRB1 and DQB1; about 520 for DQA1; over 600 for DPA1; under 490 for DPB1. All discovery cohort repertoires had been generated using a single sequencing platform. The study aimed to test whether signatures of past pathogen exposure could be identified by cataloging public T cell receptors. Rather than using new phenotypic data, the later analysis identified candidate immune exposures from TCR beta sequences and from how often those sequences occurred across donors. Besides the first cohort of some 670 subjects, a separate validation cohort made up of roughly 120 different subjects was used. The study combined high-throughput TCR immunosequencing, statistical association of individual TCRs with disease status, and machine learning to predict cytomegalovirus infection status. Donor age, sex, ethnicity and CMV serostatus were compiled together with the repertoire data. An early release that covered 640 HLA-typed donors contained 300 to 350 gigabases of sequencing data and 85 million to 100 million unique TCR sequences. The study profiled the T cell repertoires of approximately 700 subjects by immunosequencing and related them to cytomegalovirus serostatus. On average, around 240,000 unique TCR beta nucleotide sequences were sequenced per donor among about 400 genotyped donors of the cohort, with roughly a sixth of those sequences being non-productive. To study patterns of TCR occurrence, a later analysis re-analyzed previously published TCR beta repertoires from around 660 donors and added high-resolution HLA genotyping. To decide whether each TCR beta V gene segment behaved as functional or pseudogenic, an earlier analysis of 587 of the donors relied on high-throughput TCR beta sequencing. Five DR-DQ haplotypes were handled as single units for association and clustering, since linkage in the cohort was strong.

Notes on this clone: There is no known antigen for this receptor. No much larger clone exists at a distance of one base, and base qualities are not known.

In total, 500 to 700 healthy bone marrow donors made up the cohort. At the time of sampling, every cohort member was nominally healthy, though immune exposures that went unrecorded were likely present. The donor was CMV seronegative and belonged to the group of roughly 330 seronegative cohort members. Every donor gave a peripheral blood sample, and the peripheral blood mononuclear cells from that sample were used for TCR beta sequencing. The Qiagen DNeasy Blood Extraction Kit was used to extract genomic DNA from the blood cell samples. The library was generated by the immunoSEQ multiplex PCR assay. A mixture of 60 forward primers for TCR Vbeta segments and 13 reverse primers for TCR Jbeta segments was used in the multiplex PCR. A multiplex PCR assay on genomic DNA amplified the CDR3 region of rearranged TCR beta genes. The Illumina HiSeq System was used to sequence the amplified TCR beta libraries as 87-base-pair reads. The original pipeline was this. A later analysis tallied roughly 80 million unique TCR beta chains across the 550 to 850 repertoires, and approximately 9.9 million of those chains were shared by two or more donors. A nearest-neighbor algorithm error-corrected the raw reads and collapsed the reads into unique sequences, merging closely related sequences to remove PCR and sequencing errors. CDR3 sequences were aligned to IMGT reference sequences to assign V, D and J gene segments. For a sequence to be retained, a match of at least six nucleotides was required to both a V gene segment and a J gene segment. A rearrangement was called productive if the CDR3 had no stop codons and remained in frame with V and J, and every other rearrangement was called non-productive. Following IMGT convention, CDR3 was defined as the stretch from the second conserved V-encoded cysteine up to the conserved J-encoded phenylalanine. The earlier analysis of some 580 of the donors excluded any sequence lacking an unambiguous match to a single V gene segment. An earlier analysis of around 600 of the donors classified V segments as functional when productive rearrangements were above 56.7% and as segregating when the standard deviation between donors was above 5%. A statistical classification framework was built for diagnosing cytomegalovirus status from the catalog of TCR beta chain sequences. In a later analysis, V and J genes were assigned by comparing TCR nucleotide sequences against IMGT/GENE-DB human TR gene sequences. The TCRdist pipeline was used in a later analysis to assign CDR3 sequences and most-parsimonious VDJ recombination scenarios. A later analysis defined each TCR beta chain by its CDR3 amino acid sequence plus V-gene family, and excluded reads lacking a unique V-gene family. In a later analysis, approximately 590 highly shared, low-generation-probability nucleotide sequences were removed to address suspected cross-contamination and a sequencing artifact. A later analysis calculated a clonal expansion index for each public chain from normalized within-repertoire ranks of inferred template counts. In a later analysis, generation probabilities were computed with a VDJ recombination model fitted to out-of-frame rearrangements, and the resulting probabilities were checked against IGoR. In a later analysis, hypergeometric tests were used to score TCR-TCR, TCR-HLA and TCR-CMV co-occurrence, with a repertoire-size bias correction applied to TCR pairs. To estimate false discovery rates, a later analysis permuted the HLA or CMV assignments 20 times. In a later analysis, co-occurring TCRs were grouped using DBSCAN, with TCRdist sequence similarity added in when clustering inside HLA-allele-positive subsets. Co-occurrence clustering excluded repertoires with fewer than 30,000 or more than 120,000 public chains, plus five with anomalous nucleotide sharing. TCRdb obtained this table from immuneACCESS and retained in-frame rearrangements with V and J assigned. These tables miss some clones; where compared with another copy, unresolved V genes account for less than half of the shortfall, and the remainder is unexplained. V, J and clone size are taken as reported in that table, and D and trimming were inferred from the DNA itself. The table for this sample lists fewer than 200,000 clones; roughly 80% of them were counted only once. The top ten clonotypes cover under 7.5% of the sample.

Overall results and qualifications from the work: Correlated functional status among segregating V segments might be attributable to linkage disequilibrium, but an unknown experimental factor could not be ruled out. In this cohort, only TCR beta chains were sequenced, and detectable features were limited by the absence of alpha or paired-chain data. A further reported finding was that TCR beta sequences accurately predicted the HLA-A and HLA-B alleles for most subjects in the first cohort. A cluster of highly shared sequence variants was judged likely to represent a technical artifact of the sequencing pipeline. About 15 rarely observed V segments, including chromosome 9 orphons, were excluded from the earlier analysis of several hundred of the donors because counts were too low. HLA typing was unavailable for some donors at each locus, so association tests used only the typed subset. In a later analysis, most CMV-associated TCR beta chains were found to appear HLA-restricted, with HLA associations seemingly driven largely by CMV exposure. In a later analysis, the rate of TCR association differed among HLA loci, with DRB1 alleles having the most associated TCRs and HLA-C alleles having the fewest. A few of the identified cytomegalovirus-associated TCR beta chains were confirmed in vitro to be specific for cytomegalovirus antigens. The presence/absence analyses assumed that sequencing depth was roughly uniform across donors, and that assumption may not be true. While some public TCRs were present in many individuals, most TCR sequences turned up only very rarely across donors. In both the original and validation cohorts, the classifier was reported to diagnose cytomegalovirus status with high specificity and sensitivity. Compared with equally common non-associated chains, HLA-associated TCR beta chains in a later analysis were more clonally expanded and had lower generation probabilities. Immune exposure information for the cohort was limited to CMV serostatus. The study listed 150 to 200 TCR beta chains as associated with cytomegalovirus. In a later genetic analysis, a missense DCLRE1C variant was associated with V-gene and J-gene trimming of TCR beta chains, and the association was replicated in an independent cohort. The authors suggested that the approach could potentially be generalized to other disease states and immunological phenotypes. When HLA alleles, especially DR and DQ, strongly co-occurred, attributing TCR associations to individual alleles was difficult. Several of the top co-occurrence clusters appeared to be linked to parvovirus B19, influenza, CMV and Epstein-Barr virus, according to a later analysis. In a later genetic analysis, fewer N-insertions in productive TCRs were reported among donors in an Asian-associated ancestry cluster than the roughly 710-donor mean. In an earlier analysis of 587 of the donors, most TCR beta V segments appeared in productive rearrangements about 87% or about 30% of the time, broadly matching IMGT annotations. In a later analysis, 16,951 TCR beta sequences were associated with specific HLA alleles at a false discovery rate of 0.05.

Sequencing was carried out using PBMCs. The TCR comes from a man aged 35-49 years in good health and CMV-seronegative.

The CDR3 reads CASSRADRDPGELFF. The bases read TGCGCCAGCAGCCGAGCGGACAGGGATCCCGGGGAGCTGTTTTTT. The rearranged segments are TRBV4-1 and TRBJ2-2, with TRBD1 matching 8 junction bases. V is pruned by 4 bases and J by 6 bases, leaving 7 bases of the junction without a gene match. From cysteine to phenylalanine, the CDR3 is 15 amino acids long. Here the CDR3 DNA is all that survives: 45 bases in frame from base 1. The germline V gene encodes CDR1 MGHRA and CDR2 YSYEKL.